Each of the 13 T cell receptor beta chains below was sequenced from the same sample in a study of cytomegalovirus exposure and HLA in healthy donors. Researchers ran the PCR with 60 Vbeta and 13 Jbeta primers. Clones were sequenced by immunoSEQ multiplex PCR, and TCRdb holds only the in-frame ones, with some missing. Of under 150,000 clones listed, about 76% were seen once; the top ten hold about 3.9%. Source material: PBMCs. All receptors come from a woman aged 30 to 39 in good health and CMV-seronegative.

The rearrangement links TRBV5-4 to TRBJ2-7; no reliable D call. CDR1 and CDR2 (germline): SGHNT, YYREEE (reference sequence). This CDR3 region has 13 residues. Trimming removed 0 bases at V and 3 bases at J, with 7 bases between. The DNA for the CDR3 is TGTGCCAGCAGCTTGGGGCAGAACTACGAGCAGTACTTC. It specifies CASSLGQNYEQYF.

The CDR3 DNA follows: TGCGCCAGCAGCTTGGTGCGCGGGGCTGGCTATGGCTACACCTTC. Translation gives CASSLVRGAGYGYTF. J is TRBJ1-2 and V is TRBV5-1; TRBD1 might be the D (5 bases). V lost 0 bases and J lost 4, with 13 bases in between. The CDR3 length is 15 residues. CDR1 is SGHRS, CDR2 YFSETQ, per germline.

This clone appeared once. The chain couples TRBV28 to TRBJ2-3, with 10 bases lining up with TRBD1. Germline assignment: CDR1 MDHEN and CDR2 SYDVKM. The CDR3 is made up of 15 amino acids. Germline trimming cut 6 bases from V and 6 bases from J; bases unmatched to any gene: 9. The CDR3 nucleotides read TGTGCCAGCAGCCTCCGACAGGGGGCATTGGATACGCAGTATTTT. It codes for CASSLRQGALDTQYF.

The rearrangement uses TRBV6-5 and TRBJ1-1, with a weak D call TRBD1 (6 bases). Trimming took 6 bases from V and 8 from J, leaving 19 bases between them. Per germline, CDR1 MNHEY and CDR2 SVGAGI. The CDR3 sequence is 14 residues long. The CDR3 sequence is CASSLDSFNREAFF. The DNA of the CDR3 is TGTGCCAGCAGCTTGGACAGTTTTAACAGGGAAGCTTTCTTT.

This clone was detected a few times. V and J are TRBV6-1 and TRBJ1-2; possibly TRBD1 for D (5 bases). Germline lookup yields CDR1 MNHNS and CDR2 SASEGT. CDR3 length: 13 residues. Trimming shortened V by 6 bases and J by 3 bases, and 11 bases separated the two germline ends. CDR3 protein: CASRKTDYYGYTF. The CDR3 DNA is TGTGCCAGCAGAAAGACAGATTACTATGGCTACACCTTC.

This chain uses TRBV11-2 with TRBJ2-7; 7 bases align to TRBD2. J gave up 3 bases and V 5 bases, and 13 bases lay outside the gene matches. Germline loops: CDR1 SGHAT, CDR2 FQNNGV. The CDR3 sequence is 16 residues long. This CDR3 reads CASSLRRETSIYEQYF. The CDR3 DNA sequence: TGTGCCAGCAGCCTGAGACGTGAGACTAGCATCTACGAGCAGTACTTC.

V gene TRBV10-3 combines with J gene TRBJ2-1, with 7 bases lining up with TRBD2. The V and J ends lost 6 bases and 5 bases, in that order; junction bases with no gene match: 10. Germline V gives CDR1 ENHRY, CDR2 SYGVKD. This CDR3 contains 15 residues. The CDR3 reads CAIRDSGSGHNEQFF. CDR3 coding DNA: TGTGCCATCAGGGATAGCGGGTCGGGGCACAATGAGCAGTTCTTC.

The chain links TRBV9 to TRBJ2-7; 7 positions agree with TRBD1. V lost 0 bases, J lost 6 bases, and 9 bases stayed unmatched. Looked up from germline, CDR1 is SGDLS and CDR2 is YYNGEE. The CDR3 sequence is 15 residues long. This chain's CDR3 is CASSVVPGTVPEQYF. The CDR3 DNA reads as TGTGCCAGCAGCGTAGTCCCCGGGACAGTGCCCGAGCAGTACTTC.

The rearrangement links TRBV30 to TRBJ1-5, with a weak D call TRBD1 (6 bases). Germline lookup yields CDR1 GTSNPN and CDR2 SVGIG (reference sequence). V was clipped by 5 bases and J by 2 bases, with 13 bases between them. The CDR3 runs 14 residues. The CDR3 here is CAWAGDLGNQPQHF. In DNA form, the CDR3 reads TGTGCCTGGGCAGGGGATCTGGGCAATCAGCCCCAGCATTTT.

For this clone: Within the sample, other DNA sequences also encode this same CDR3. The chain joins TRBV7-9 to TRBJ2-7; no reliable D call. The V gene lost 3 bases and the J gene lost 4 bases, with 4 bases spanning the gap. The V gene's germline CDR1 is SEHNR and CDR2 FQNEAQ (reference sequence). The CDR3 extends over 11 amino acids. This CDR3 reads CASSFSYEQYF. The DNA of the CDR3 is TGTGCCAGCAGCTTTTCTTACGAGCAGTACTTC. Filled out from reference TRBV7-9 and TRBJ2-7, the complete variable domain reads DTGVSQNPRHKITKRGQNVTFRCDPISEHNRLYWYRQTLGQGPEFLTYFQNEAQLEKSRLLSDRFSAERPKGSFSTLEIQRTEQGDSAMYLCASSFSYEQYFGPGTRLTVT.

In this sample, this clone turned up once. The V call is TRBV10-3, the J call TRBJ2-7; D ambiguous. V was trimmed by 10 bases and J by 1 base, leaving 11 bases between them. Germline-derived CDR1 and CDR2 are ENHRY and SYGVKD. This CDR3 region has 12 residues. This chain's CDR3 is CATRSDSYEQYF. CDR3 DNA sequence: TGTGCCACCCGTTCAGATTCCTACGAGCAGTACTTC.

This chain links TRBV27 with TRBJ2-1, with TRBD2 matching over 7 bases. J was trimmed by 3 bases and V by 3 bases; bases with no gene match: 11. This CDR3 has 17 amino acids. Germline loops: CDR1 MNHEY, CDR2 SMNVEV (reference sequence). CDR3 protein: CASSLISFAGVYNEQFF. CDR3 nucleotides: TGTGCCAGCAGTTTGATCTCCTTTGCGGGAGTCTACAATGAGCAGTTCTTC.

This clone was counted between two and nine times. This chain joins TRBV20-1 and TRBJ2-7; D perhaps matches TRBD2 (5 bases). CDR1 is DFQATT, CDR2 SNEGSKA, per germline (reference sequence). Trimming shortened V by 6 bases and J by 3 bases, and 9 bases separated the two germline ends. The CDR3 is 11 residues long. CDR3 residues: CSADRGYEQYF. CDR3 bases: TGCAGTGCCGACCGGGGCTACGAGCAGTACTTC.